A selection of T cell receptor beta chains follows, all from one sample in a study of blood T cell repertoires in COVID-19. Data came from immunoSEQ multiplex PCR; TCRdb stores just in-frame clones and leaves some out. The sample comprises about 240,000 clones, approximately 85% of which are singletons, and about 12% rests with the top ten. The sequencing sample was made of peripheral blood. These receptors were obtained from a man older than 75 with acute or convalescent COVID-19. Both conserved end residues are trimmed from each CDR3. Each record gives: D gene, J gene, V gene, CDR3 protein. A D gene is named only where the DNA matches it firmly.

NA TRBJ2-1 TRBV4-3 ASSQGYPGAYNEQF
TRBD2 TRBJ2-3 TRBV18 ASSPQPLADRDTQY
TRBD1 TRBJ1-5 TRBV27 ASSGQAFNNQPQH
NA TRBJ2-2 TRBV12-5 ASGGPSGGSGELF
NA TRBJ1-2 TRBV2 ASSTPPRNGYT
TRBD2 TRBJ2-3 TRBV5-1 ASSFGRDTQY
NA TRBJ2-7 TRBV10-3 AIRAGTPSYEQY
NA TRBJ1-6 TRBV6-6 ASSYSRLNSPLH
TRBD1 TRBJ2-7 TRBV5-1 ASSLRQGSYEQY
TRBD2 TRBJ2-3 TRBV7-9 ATSGGGGDTQY
NA TRBJ2-7 TRBV7-2 ASSLAGQAPYEQY
TRBD1 TRBJ1-2 TRBV28 ASLSLGQGATGYT
TRBD1 TRBJ1-2 TRBV18 ASSTGTDINYGYT
TRBD1 TRBJ1-5 TRBV19 ASTKDRGHNQPQH
NA TRBJ2-1 TRBV11-3 ASSSHLFNEQF
TRBD1 TRBJ1-2 TRBV29-1 SVVRTGTSGYT
TRBD1 TRBJ1-2 TRBV5-1 ASSFQGDGYT
TRBD1 TRBJ1-1 TRBV7-2 ASGTGTGGTEAF
NA TRBJ1-6 TRBV6-4 ASSAELDSDNSPLH
NA TRBJ1-4 TRBV29-1 SVTGATNEKLF
NA TRBJ2-5 TRBV28 ASAGGFQETQY
NA TRBJ1-5 TRBV5-1 ASSLGEGNQPQH
TRBD1 TRBJ1-5 TRBV7-2 ASSLGTARNQPQH
NA TRBJ1-6 TRBV5-4 ASSLAVENSPLH
TRBD1 TRBJ1-5 TRBV10-3 AISAGGAGQPQH
TRBD1 TRBJ1-2 TRBV18 ASSPGQGYGYT
TRBD2 TRBJ2-3 TRBV24-1 ATSETGTRHTQY
TRBD1 TRBJ1-1 TRBV4-3 ASSQTGTGNTEAF
NA TRBJ1-5 TRBV10-3 AISEVQGSLSSNQPQH
TRBD2 TRBJ2-7 TRBV10-3 AIGAGAPSEQY
TRBD2 TRBJ2-1 TRBV19 ASGGTSGSGSEQF
NA TRBJ2-3 TRBV2 ASSPRDNTQY
NA TRBJ2-2 TRBV7-3 ASSFSGASTGELF